This T cell receptor (beta chain) comes out of a study of T-cell reconstitution after alpha-beta-depleted transplantation in children. TCRbeta library construction was performed incorporating unique molecular identifiers. One entry per CDR3 protein results from TCRdb running MiXCR on the PCR reads. The sample comprises a few hundred thousand distinct CDR3 sequences, about 9.4% of which are singletons, and 2% to 3% rests with the top ten. This CDR3 comprises 14 residues. Looked up from germline, CDR1 is SGHKS and CDR2 is YYEKEE (reference sequence). Trimming removed 0 bases from V and 5 bases from J, with 11 bases in between.

V is TRBV5-5 and J is TRBJ2-5, with a possible D match to TRBD1 (5 bases). Sequenced material: PBMCs from the stem cell graft donor, taken from the stem cell graft. The clonotype originates from a human donor who donated a stem cell graft to a child with acute lymphoblastic leukemia. CDR3 in DNA: TGTGCCAGCAGCTTGGAGGGGTTCCGCGAGACCCAGTACTTC. Translation: CASSLEGFRETQYF.